A single sample is the source of the 22 T cell receptor beta chains below, sequenced in a study of Tregs in tolerant kidney transplant recipients. Profiled with immunoSEQ multiplex PCR; TCRdb holds only in-frame clones, not every one. The sample consists of about 20,000 clones, 80% to 90% of them appearing once. The sequencing input was Tregs from blood. These receptors were obtained from a human donor in good health.

The rearrangement links TRBV5-3 to TRBJ2-1, with 9 bases matching TRBD2. TRBV5-3 is an ORF; its function is uncertain. V lost 0 bases and J lost 7; bases outside the gene matches: 5. The CDR3 consists of 15 residues. For the CDR3, the DNA is TGTGCCAGAAGCTTGGTTAGCGGGAGATCGAATGAGCAGTTCTTC. Encoded protein: CARSLVSGRSNEQFF.

By sample fraction, this clone is medium-sized (0.01 to 0.1%). This chain connects TRBV29-1 to TRBJ1-4; D remains unclear. The CDR3 totals 11 residues. Germline CDR1 and CDR2: SQVTM and ANQGSEA. Trimming pared 0 bases from V and 10 bases from J, leaving 6 bases between. CDR3 bases: TGCAGCGTTGAAGATCTTGGAAAACTGTTTTTT. Translation: CSVEDLGKLFF.

The table lists this clone with a count of one. This sequence joins TRBV5-7 and TRBJ1-4, with 8 bases identical to TRBD1. TRBV5-7 is given ORF status, its function remaining uncertain. The CDR3 spans 14 residues. The V segment lost 3 bases and the J segment 7 bases; nucleotides outside the gene matches: 5. The CDR3 protein is CASSSTGEIEKLFF. The CDR3 DNA follows: TGTGCCAGCAGCTCGACAGGGGAGATTGAAAAACTGTTTTTT.

Only a few counts were recorded for this clone. This chain joins TRBV5-1 and TRBJ2-3; no firm D call. Germline V gives CDR1 SGHRS, CDR2 YFSETQ. V shed 0 bases and J shed 2 bases, with 7 bases lying between them. The CDR3 contains 14 residues. The CDR3 nucleotides are TGCGCCAGCAGCTTGGGGCAAATCACAGATACGCAGTATTTT. Encoded protein: CASSLGQITDTQYF. Variable domain in full (rest from reference TRBV5-1 and TRBJ2-3): KAGVTQTPRYLIKTRGQQVTLSCSPISGHRSVSWYQQTPGQGLQFLFEYFSETQRNKGNFPGRFSGRQFSNSRSEMNVSTLELGDSALYLCASSLGQITDTQYFGPGTRLTVL.

The chain is built from TRBV4-3 and TRBJ2-5; 9 positions agree with TRBD2. Germline V gene lookup returns CDR1 LGHNA and CDR2 YSLEER. J was trimmed by 5 bases and V by 1 base; bases with no gene match: 11. The CDR3 covers 17 residues. CDR3 in amino acids: CASSQVDLAGNVETQYF. CDR3 DNA sequence: TGCGCCAGCAGCCAAGTGGACCTAGCGGGAAACGTGGAGACCCAGTACTTC.

A single count supports this clone. The genes are TRBV2 and TRBJ2-7; D gene uncertain. CDR3 length: 17 residues. Deletions cut 2 bases from V and 3 bases from J, with 20 bases between. CDR1 and CDR2 from the germline V gene are SNHLY and FYNNEI. For the CDR3, the DNA is TGTGCCAGCAGTGAAAGTTTCCTAGGAGAAACCTTCTACGAGCAGTACTTC. Translation gives CASSESFLGETFYEQYF.

The chain has TRBV29-1 and TRBJ2-5, with no clear D. The germline gives CDR1 SQVTM, CDR2 ANQGSEA. The CDR3 runs to 11 residues. V was clipped by 6 bases and J by 2 bases, with 7 bases between them. This CDR3 reads CSVGRQETQYF. CDR3 nucleotide sequence: TGCAGCGTCGGCAGACAAGAGACCCAGTACTTC. Combining the CDR3 with reference TRBV29-1 and TRBJ2-5 gives the whole variable domain SAVISQKPSRDICQRGTSLTIQCQVDSQVTMMFWYRQQPGQSLTLIATANQGSEATYESGFVIDKFPISRPNLTFSTLTVSNMSPEDSSIYLCSVGRQETQYFGPGTRLLVL.

V usage is TRBV11-3 and J usage is TRBJ1-1; D is unresolved. CDR3 length equals 14 residues. Germline V CDR1 and CDR2: SGHNT, YENEEA. Trimming removed 0 bases at V and 3 bases at J, with 8 bases between. CDR3 in amino acids: CASSLDQHYTEAFF. For the CDR3, the DNA is TGTGCCAGCAGCTTAGATCAGCATTACACTGAAGCTTTCTTT.

Only one count was recorded for this clone. The CDR3 region has the DNA TGTGCCAGCAGTCACTCGGCGGGGACTGGGGCCAACGTCCTGACTTTC. The encoded protein is CASSHSAGTGANVLTF. The genes are TRBV7-2 and TRBJ2-6, with D maybe TRBD2 (6 bases). This CDR3 region has 16 residues. Trimming took off 6 bases at V and 2 bases at J, with 14 bases between the two ends. CDR1 SGHTA and CDR2 FQGNSA come from the germline V gene.

The V gene is TRBV28, the J gene TRBJ2-6; D might be TRBD2 (5 bases). V lost 7 bases and J 0 bases, leaving 16 bases between the germline ends. CDR3 length: 17 amino acids. The germline V gene has CDR1 MDHEN and CDR2 SYDVKM. CDR3 DNA: TGTGCCAGCACCCCCACGGAGCGGCTCTCTGGGGCCAACGTCCTGACTTTC. Translation gives CASTPTERLSGANVLTF. The full variable domain, in which reference TRBV28 and TRBJ2-6 provide the parts outside the CDR3, is DVKVTQSSRYLVKRTGEKVFLECVQDMDHENMFWYRQDPGLGLRLIYFSYDVKMKEKGDIPEGYSVSREKKERFSLILESASTNQTSMYLCASTPTERLSGANVLTFGAGSRLTVL.

This chain links TRBV11-2 with TRBJ2-1, with 10 nucleotides matching TRBD2. Germline values: CDR1 SGHAT, CDR2 FQNNGV. Trimming removed 0 bases from V and 14 bases from J; junction bases left unmatched: 10. The CDR3 loop spans 15 amino acids. As DNA, the CDR3 is TGTGCCAGCAGCTTAGATCGGATAGCGGGAGGACGGGAGTTCTTC. It encodes CASSLDRIAGGREFF.

This chain connects TRBV6-1 to TRBJ1-2, with D perhaps matching TRBD1 (5 bases). Trimming shortened V by 11 bases and J by 0 bases, and 13 bases separated the two germline ends. This CDR3 has 13 amino acids. Germline V gene sequence: CDR1 MNHNS, CDR2 SASEGT. The CDR3 reads CASPGVANYGYTF. The DNA for the CDR3 is TGTGCCTCCCCGGGGGTAGCTAACTATGGCTACACCTTC.

The chain recombines TRBV6-1 with TRBJ1-2; TRBD1 aligns across 9 bases. Germline assignment: CDR1 MNHNS and CDR2 SASEGT. V lost 8 bases and J lost 8; bases outside the gene matches: 15. This CDR3 is 15 amino acids long. CDR3 coding DNA: TGTGCCAGCTCAGCCACCGGGACAGGGAGGGGCGGCTACACCTTC. As protein: CASSATGTGRGGYTF.

The V gene is TRBV5-1, the J gene TRBJ1-2; D is ambiguous. The V end was cut by 0 bases, the J end by 7 bases, with 7 bases between. Germline values: CDR1 SGHRS, CDR2 YFSETQ. The CDR3 totals 12 residues. In DNA form, the CDR3 reads TGCGCCAGCAGCTTGGACTACAGTGGCTACACCTTC. Translation: CASSLDYSGYTF.

The chain is built from TRBV10-3 and TRBJ2-7; D unclear. The CDR3 is made up of 16 amino acids. Trimming cost V 7 bases and J 6 bases, with 25 bases left between them. Germline V lookup: CDR1 ENHRY, CDR2 SYGVKD. This chain's CDR3 is CAITSGTSRSSGEQYF. The CDR3 bases are TGTGCCATCACCTCCGGCACCAGTAGGAGTTCCGGCGAGCAGTACTTC.

This clone was counted only a few times. This chain joins TRBV9 and TRBJ2-7, with TRBD1 identical over 8 bases. This CDR3 has 15 amino acids. V was clipped by 4 bases and J by 3 bases; unmatched bases: 9. Germline-derived CDR1 and CDR2 are SGDLS and YYNGEE. The CDR3 sequence: CASSTSDRAYYEQYF. As DNA, the CDR3 is TGTGCCAGCAGCACCTCGGACAGGGCTTACTACGAGCAGTACTTC.

The gene calls are TRBV10-3 and TRBJ2-5; a weak D match, TRBD1 (5 bases). V shed 5 bases and J shed 3 bases, with 10 bases lying between them. Germline-derived CDR1 and CDR2 are ENHRY and SYGVKD. This CDR3 is built from 13 residues. The CDR3 loop reads CAISRDRKETQYF. As DNA, the CDR3 is TGTGCCATCAGTCGAGACAGAAAAGAGACCCAGTACTTC.

The CDR3 loop reads CASSPPGTLPYRYF. Written as DNA, the CDR3 is TGTGCCAGCAGCCCCCCCGGGACCCTCCCCTATCGGTACTTC. The J gene is TRBJ2-7, the V gene TRBV5-5; perhaps D is TRBD1 or TRBD2 (5 bases each). The germline V gene has CDR1 SGHKS and CDR2 YYEKEE (reference sequence). The CDR3 extends over 14 amino acids. Trimming took off 4 bases at V and 12 bases at J, with 23 bases between the two ends.

The rearrangement links TRBV18 to TRBJ2-7; 13 bases align to TRBD2. Trimming at V came to 5 bases and at J to 3 bases, leaving 4 bases not matched to a gene. Germline CDR1 KGHSH, CDR2 LQKENI. The CDR3 covers 15 residues. The CDR3 DNA is TGTGCCAGCTCATCTAGGACTAGCGGGAGCTACGAGCAGTACTTC. Encoded protein: CASSSRTSGSYEQYF.

The chain recombines TRBV30 with TRBJ2-2; D may match TRBD1 or TRBD2 (6 bases each). V lost 0 bases to trimming and J lost 5 bases, with 16 bases between them. The CDR3 covers 16 residues. Germline loops: CDR1 GTSNPN, CDR2 SVGIG (reference sequence). CDR3 nucleotide sequence: TGTGCCTGGAGTGTATCTTGGGGGGCTGGGACCGGGGAGCTGTTTTTT. Amino acids: CAWSVSWGAGTGELFF.

This chain's CDR3 is CASKIEAPQAQYF. CDR3 sequence (DNA): TGCGCCAGCAAAATAGAGGCACCCCAGGCCCAGTACTTC. The chain has TRBV10-1 and TRBJ2-5; D ambiguous. Per germline, CDR1 WNHNN and CDR2 SYGVQD (reference sequence). There are 13 residues in the CDR3. V lost 7 bases, J lost 9 bases, and 18 bases lay in between.

V is TRBV6-6 and J is TRBJ1-1; D may be TRBD1 (5 bases). V dropped 4 bases and J dropped 4 bases, with 7 bases sitting between them. There are 12 residues in the CDR3. Germline CDR1 is MNHNY and CDR2 is SVGAGI (reference sequence). Written as DNA, the CDR3 is TGTGCCAGCAGTTCCCAGGGCACTGAAGCTTTCTTT. Translation: CASSSQGTEAFF.